The present T cell receptor beta chain was sequenced within a study of radiotherapy plus CTLA-4 blockade in lung cancer. Regarding the study as a whole: Tumor-origin TCR clones grew in blood after radiotherapy plus ipilimumab.

This table comes from immunoSEQ multiplex PCR, and its TCRdb copy is limited to in-frame clones, with some not included. The data hold 40,000 or so clones, with just over 85% observed a single time. As regards this clone: Antigen: not known.

The source is a human donor with non-small cell lung cancer whose response to radiotherapy plus ipilimumab could not be evaluated. Sequencing used peripheral blood, obtained from a patient treated with radiotherapy plus ipilimumab.

The CDR3 here is CASEGGNGMNTGELFF. CDR3 sequence (DNA): TGTGCCAGTGAAGGGGGTAACGGGATGAACACCGGGGAGCTGTTTTTT. The chain links TRBV10-3 to TRBJ2-2, with a weak D call TRBD1 (6 bases). V was clipped by 10 bases and J by 1 base, with 19 bases between them. The CDR3 sequence is 16 residues long. The germline gives CDR1 ENHRY, CDR2 SYGVKD.